This passage covers 21 T cell receptor beta chains from one sample sequenced in a study of T cell repertoires in cytomegalovirus infection. TCRdb ran MiXCR on the reads and lists one entry per CDR3 protein. There are about 890,000 distinct CDR3 sequences in the sample; roughly 30% occur only once, and about an eighth lies in the top ten. No cognate antigen is known for these TCRs. Sequencing used cultured CD8+ T cells from PBMCs, obtained from culture after CMV antigen stimulation. Receptor source: a human donor in good health (CMV status not recorded). Some clones in this sample may be carry-over from other donors' samples.

This clonotype was detected only a few times. The chain links TRBV12-5 to TRBJ2-1; TRBD2 might be the D (6 bases). V shed 6 bases and J shed 7 bases, with 19 bases lying between them. Looked up from germline, CDR1 is LGHNT and CDR2 is FRNRAP. The CDR3 sequence is 15 residues long. Written as DNA, the CDR3 is TGTGCTAGTGGCCTCGTCCGGGACTCCCCTAATGAGCAGTTCTTC. Translating it yields CASGLVRDSPNEQFF. Full variable domain (rest looked up from reference TRBV12-5 and TRBJ2-1): DARVTQTPRHKVTEMGQEVTMRCQPILGHNTVFWYRQTMMQGLELLAYFRNRAPLDDSGMPKDRFSAEMPDATLATLKIQPSEPRDSAVYFCASGLVRDSPNEQFFGPGTRLTVL.

V usage is TRBV4-1 and J usage is TRBJ1-3, with D possibly TRBD1 on 5 matching bases. V was trimmed by 0 bases and J by 2 bases, leaving 14 bases between them. From germline, CDR1 is MGHRA and CDR2 YSYEKL. This CDR3 is built from 17 residues. CDR3 amino acids: CASSQDPPGTAGNTIYF. DNA of the CDR3: TGCGCCAGCAGCCAAGACCCTCCCGGGACGGCTGGAAACACCATATATTTT.

Comments on this clonotype: A read error is possible here, since a much larger clone lies one base away. The genes are TRBV6-1 and TRBJ2-4; D is tentatively TRBD1 or TRBD2 (6 bases each). CDR3 length: 19 amino acids. The V gene's germline CDR1 is MNHNS and CDR2 SASEGT. Trimming stripped 1 base from V and 2 bases from J, with 21 bases between. The CDR3 nucleotides are TGTGCCAGCAGTGAAGTTGGAGGGGGGCCGCATCTGACCAAAAACATTCAGTACTTC. Amino acids: CASSEVGGGPHLTKNIQYF.

As concerns this clonotype: An end of the junction does not agree with germline; a read error may underlie this. The chain couples TRBV12-3 or TRBV12-4 to TRBJ1-1, with D unresolved. The CDR3 contains 16 residues. CDR3 in DNA: TGTGCCAGCAGTCTGATCCGGACTGCTATGAACACTAAAGCTTTCTTT. Protein sequence: CASSLIRTAMNTKAFF.

This clonotype was seen only a few times. CDR3 sequence reads: CASNTIAGGYTF. In DNA, the CDR3 is TGTGCCAGCAACACAATCGCAGGTGGCTACACCTTC. The V and J genes are TRBV7-3 and TRBJ1-2; D gene uncertain. The V and J ends lost 7 bases and 7 bases respectively, with 13 bases between them. The CDR3 contains 12 residues. Germline V CDR1 and CDR2: SGHTA, FQGTGA.

The V call is TRBV27, the J call TRBJ2-7; 11 bases agree with TRBD2. Looked up from germline, CDR1 is MNHEY and CDR2 is SMNVEV (reference sequence). This CDR3 has 15 amino acids. With 8 bases clipped from V and 2 bases from J, the junction kept 8 bases outside the gene matches. The CDR3 spells CASAPGTSGAYEQYF. The DNA for the CDR3 is TGTGCCAGCGCCCCTGGGACTAGCGGAGCCTACGAGCAGTACTTC.

This clonotype has a handful of counts. J is TRBJ2-1 and V is TRBV2, with TRBD1 identical over 7 bases. The CDR3 has 12 residues. Germline V gives CDR1 SNHLY, CDR2 FYNNEI. Unmatched junction bases numbered 3, after V lost 6 bases and J lost 7 bases. Here the CDR3 reads CASRTGFNEQFF. CDR3 DNA: TGTGCCAGCAGGACAGGGTTTAATGAGCAGTTCTTC.

V usage is TRBV5-4 and J usage is TRBJ2-5, with 7 positions matching TRBD1. The CDR3 sequence is 13 residues long. Germline assignment: CDR1 SGHNT and CDR2 YYREEE (reference sequence). V trimming: 4 bases; J trimming: 3 bases; junction bases outside the gene matches: 3. CDR3 loop: CASSTGTEETQYF. CDR3 nucleotide sequence: TGTGCCAGCAGCACCGGGACAGAAGAGACCCAGTACTTC. Filled out from reference TRBV5-4 and TRBJ2-5, the complete variable domain reads ETGVTQSPTHLIKTRGQQVTLRCSSQSGHNTVSWYQQALGQGPQFIFQYYREEENGRGNFPPRFSGLQFPNYSSELNVNALELDDSALYLCASSTGTEETQYFGPGTRLLVL.

In its sample, this clonotype was seen a few times. Germline and junction disagree at one end, which may indicate a read error. The J gene is TRBJ2-2, the V gene TRBV4-1; 10 bases match TRBD2. This CDR3 region has 17 residues. Germline CDR1 is MGHRA and CDR2 is YSYEKL. The CDR3 protein is CASSQGPSGGNTGELFF. CDR3 nucleotide sequence: TGTGCCAGCAGCCAAGGCCCTAGCGGGGGGAACACCGGGGAGCTGTTTTTT.

This clonotype was counted ten times or more. The rearrangement joins TRBV7-3 to TRBJ2-3; 9 positions agree with TRBD2. Germline V gene data show CDR1 as SGHTA and CDR2 as FQGTGA. The CDR3 runs to 17 residues. J lost 2 bases, V lost 1 base, and 7 bases had no gene match. The CDR3 spells CASSLSGSGGTTDTQYF. For the CDR3, the DNA is TGTGCCAGCAGCTTAAGTGGTAGCGGGGGTACCACAGATACGCAGTATTTT.

This clonotype was recorded a few times. This chain's CDR3 is CSARDYRADSNYGYTF. As DNA, the CDR3 is TGCAGTGCTAGAGATTATCGGGCTGATTCTAACTATGGCTACACCTTC. This chain links TRBV20-1 with TRBJ1-2, with D unclear. The germline gives CDR1 DFQATT, CDR2 SNEGSKA (reference sequence). This CDR3 is 16 amino acids long. V was trimmed by 0 bases and J by 0 bases, leaving 14 bases between them.

There are many counts of this clonotype. This rearrangement joins TRBV7-9 to TRBJ2-1, with 7 nucleotides matching TRBD1. Germline CDR1 SEHNR, CDR2 FQNEAQ (reference sequence). CDR3 length: 14 amino acids. J was trimmed by 5 bases and V by 4 bases; bases with no gene match: 5. For the CDR3, the DNA is TGTGCCAGCAGCTACACCGGGACAGACAATGAGCAGTTCTTC. Translation gives CASSYTGTDNEQFF.

The chain is built from TRBV12-3 or TRBV12-4 and TRBJ2-2; weak D call: TRBD1 (5 bases). The V and J ends lost 6 bases and 7 bases respectively, with 15 bases between them. This CDR3 has 14 amino acids. CDR3: CASRDIGGHGELFF. CDR3 DNA: TGTGCCAGCAGGGACATCGGTGGGCACGGGGAGCTGTTTTTT.

This rearrangement joins TRBV6-1 to TRBJ2-5, with 7 positions matching TRBD1. The V segment lost 0 bases and the J segment 1 base; nucleotides outside the gene matches: 14. Germline CDR1 reads MNHNS; CDR2 reads SASEGT. CDR3 length: 19 residues. The CDR3 is CASSEAGTEQIPTQETQYF. The CDR3 DNA reads TGTGCCAGCAGTGAAGCGGGGACAGAACAAATACCCACCCAAGAGACCCAGTACTTC.

This clonotype occurred a few times. The CDR3 DNA reads TGTGCCAGCATCTATACAGTGAACACTGAAGCTTTCTTT. Its translation: CASIYTVNTEAFF. The chain is built from TRBV12-3 or TRBV12-4 and TRBJ1-1; no clear D. The CDR3 covers 13 residues. V lost 7 bases and J 0 bases, leaving 9 bases between the germline ends.

The chain uses TRBV20-1 and TRBJ1-1; 7 nucleotides align to TRBD1. There are 13 residues in the CDR3. The germline CDR1 and CDR2 sequences are DFQATT and SNEGSKA (reference sequence). V shed 2 bases, J shed 1 base, and the junction held 1 base outside the gene matches. The DNA of the CDR3 is TGCAGTGCTAGAAACAGGGGGAACACTGAAGCTTTCTTT. It is translated as CSARNRGNTEAFF.

This clonotype appeared a few times. For the CDR3, the DNA is TGTGCCAGCAGTGAAGAGCCGACAGATACGCAGTATTTT. Translation: CASSEEPTDTQYF. The chain recombines TRBV6-4 with TRBJ2-3; D gene unclear. The CDR3 has 13 residues. Germline V CDR1 and CDR2: MRHNA, SNTAGT. V gave up 3 bases and J gave up 3 bases, with 7 bases separating them.

The rearrangement uses TRBV2 and TRBJ2-7; 11 bases line up with TRBD2. J was trimmed by 7 bases and V by 3 bases; bases with no gene match: 8. This CDR3 comprises 15 residues. The germline CDR1 and CDR2 sequences are SNHLY and FYNNEI. CDR3 region: CASSDPSGGLGEQYV. The CDR3 nucleotides read TGTGCCAGCAGTGATCCTAGCGGGGGGCTGGGGGAGCAGTACGTC.

The chain has TRBV12-3 or TRBV12-4 and TRBJ2-2; no clear D. V gave up 9 bases and J gave up 4 bases, with 6 bases separating them. This CDR3 region has 11 residues. CDR3 in amino acids: CASHVTGELFF. The CDR3 coding sequence is TGTGCCAGTCACGTCACCGGGGAGCTGTTTTTT.

This clonotype was detected a few times. The gene calls are TRBV12-3 or TRBV12-4 and TRBJ2-1; D remains ambiguous. This CDR3 region has 12 residues. V was trimmed by 8 bases and J by 8 bases, leaving 13 bases between them. The CDR3 is CASSGIKDEQFF. The CDR3 nucleotides are TGTGCCAGCTCAGGTATTAAGGATGAGCAGTTCTTC.

The V call is TRBV6-5, the J call TRBJ2-5; 9 positions agree with TRBD2. V lost 0 bases and J lost 5; bases outside the gene matches: 10. CDR1 MNHEY and CDR2 SVGAGI come from the germline V gene. This CDR3 region has 17 residues. In DNA form, the CDR3 reads TGTGCCAGCAGTTACTCTTACGCTAGCGGGGCAACGGAGACCCAGTACTTC. It encodes CASSYSYASGATETQYF.